The 21 T cell receptor beta chains below all came from one sample that was sequenced in a study of monozygotic twins with inflammatory bowel disease. TCRdb re-called the 5' RACE reads and gives one entry per CDR3 protein, without DNA. The sample table includes roughly 90,000 distinct CDR3 sequences. The specimen was blood. Receptors were obtained from a human donor with ulcerative colitis or Crohn's disease, or a healthy co-twin of an affected twin (not recorded which).

The rearrangement links TRBV7-3 to TRBJ2-1; absent DNA, TCRdb's TRBD1 call cannot be checked. CDR3 length equals 13 residues. Germline loops: CDR1 SGHTA, CDR2 FQGTGA. The CDR3 reads CASSLDRGLVMFF.

The J gene is TRBJ2-1, the V gene TRBV20-1; the TRBD2 assignment by TCRdb is unverifiable without DNA. The CDR3 is made up of 15 amino acids. The germline gives CDR1 DFQATT, CDR2 SNEGSKA (reference sequence). The CDR3 here is CSAPGLAQYYNEQFF.

J is TRBJ2-1 and V is TRBV3-1. This CDR3 spans 17 amino acids. Germline lookup yields CDR1 LGHDT and CDR2 YNNKEL (reference sequence). CDR3 loop: CASSPHLTGVSYNEQFF.

V and J are TRBV29-1 and TRBJ2-5; the TCRdb D gene call, TRBD1, has no DNA to confirm it. Germline values: CDR1 SQVTM, CDR2 ANQGSEA. This CDR3 spans 17 amino acids. The CDR3: CSVTRLGWGAFRETQYF.

The rearrangement uses TRBV12-3 or TRBV12-4 and TRBJ1-1; TCRdb designates TRBD1, a call that cannot be tested without DNA. The CDR3 length is 14 residues. The CDR3 sequence: CASSLTGLYTEAFF.

The rearrangement joins TRBV27 to TRBJ2-3; absent DNA, TCRdb's TRBD1 call cannot be checked. The CDR3 runs to 17 residues. Looked up from germline, CDR1 is MNHEY and CDR2 is SMNVEV (reference sequence). The CDR3 spells CATMGYGTGFSTDTQYF.

This CDR3 is CASSFDVSSYNEQFF. The chain links TRBV5-6 to TRBJ2-1. Germline CDR1 and CDR2: SGHDT and YYEEEE. This CDR3 has 15 residues. The variable domain in full, with the rest retrieved from reference TRBV5-6 and TRBJ2-1, is DAGVTQSPTHLIKTRGQQVTLRCSPKSGHDTVSWYQQALGQGPQFIFQYYEEEERQRGNFPDRFSGHQFPNYSSELNVNALLLGDSALYLCASSFDVSSYNEQFFGPGTRLTVL.

This chain connects TRBV19 to TRBJ1-1; TCRdb's assignment of TRBD1 cannot be checked, as there is no DNA. The length of the CDR3 is 15 residues. CDR1 is LNHDA, CDR2 SQIVND, per germline (reference sequence). CDR3 amino acids: CASSSLQGLWTEAFF. Looking up the rest from reference TRBV19 and TRBJ1-1 gives the full variable domain: DGGITQSPKYLFRKEGQNVTLSCEQNLNHDAMYWYRQDPGQGLRLIYYSQIVNDFQKGDIAEGYSVSREKKESFPLTVTSAQKNPTAFYLCASSSLQGLWTEAFFGQGTRLTVV.

The CDR3: CASSPPGSQNTQYF. J is TRBJ2-3 and V is TRBV18. CDR1 and CDR2 from the germline V gene are KGHSH and LQKENI. CDR3 size: 14 residues.

V gene TRBV29-1 combines with J gene TRBJ1-2. CDR1 SQVTM and CDR2 ANQGSEA come from the germline V gene. This CDR3 has 11 amino acids. This CDR3 reads CSVEANYGYTF.

This rearrangement joins TRBV7-8 to TRBJ2-1; TCRdb's D call, TRBD2, is unchecked because there is no DNA. Germline V gene lookup returns CDR1 SGHVS and CDR2 FQNEAQ. This CDR3 is 15 amino acids long. This CDR3 reads CASSRTSGAYNEQFF. The full variable domain, with the rest looked up from reference TRBV7-8 and TRBJ2-1, is GAGVSQSPRYKVAKRGQDVALRCDPISGHVSLFWYQQALGQGPEFLTYFQNEAQLDKSGLPSDRFFAERPEGSVSTLKIQRTQQEDSAVYLCASSRTSGAYNEQFFGPGTRLTVL.

This rearrangement joins TRBV7-9 to TRBJ2-7. Germline V gene lookup returns CDR1 SEHNR and CDR2 FQNEAQ (reference sequence). This CDR3 is 13 amino acids long. The CDR3: CASSLGGLYEQYF.

The genes are TRBV11-2 and TRBJ1-4; TCRdb gives TRBD1 as the D gene, but with no DNA this cannot be confirmed. The CDR3 length is 17 residues. Germline V gene data show CDR1 as SGHAT and CDR2 as FQNNGV. CDR3: CASSRNKRQDQWEKLFF.

CDR3 region: CASSYSRFGALNTGELFF. The chain carries TRBV6-5 and TRBJ2-2; the TCRdb call, TRBD1, lacks DNA for checking. This CDR3 is 18 amino acids long. Germline assignment: CDR1 MNHEY and CDR2 SVGAGI.

The chain has TRBV5-1 and TRBJ1-2; TCRdb calls TRBD1, which cannot be checked without DNA. CDR3 length: 13 residues. The germline gives CDR1 SGHRS, CDR2 YFSETQ. The CDR3 sequence: CASSLATGAGYTF.

The chain recombines TRBV12-3 or TRBV12-4 with TRBJ1-2. This CDR3 contains 14 residues. CDR3 amino acids: CASSLAQVGSSYTF.

This CDR3 is CSDRGRNTEAFF. The chain couples TRBV20-1 to TRBJ1-1; TCRdb's assignment of TRBD1 cannot be checked, as there is no DNA. CDR1 and CDR2 from the germline V gene are DFQATT and SNEGSKA (reference sequence). The CDR3 length is 12 residues.

The V and J genes are TRBV7-8 and TRBJ1-1; as DNA is missing, the TRBD1 call by TCRdb cannot be tested. Germline V CDR1 and CDR2: SGHVS, FQNEAQ. This CDR3 region has 15 residues. This CDR3 is CASSTGQGAVTEAFF.

The chain joins TRBV20-1 to TRBJ2-7; TCRdb proposes TRBD1, but this gene call is untestable without DNA. CDR3 size: 12 residues. Germline V gives CDR1 DFQATT, CDR2 SNEGSKA (reference sequence). The CDR3 sequence is CSARGDRYEQYF.

This sequence joins TRBV5-1 and TRBJ2-7; absent DNA, TCRdb's TRBD1 call cannot be checked. Germline values: CDR1 SGHRS, CDR2 YFSETQ. This CDR3 is built from 12 residues. CDR3 region: CASRSTGLEQYF.

V usage is TRBV20-1 and J usage is TRBJ2-3; the D gene TCRdb calls, TRBD2, cannot be checked with no DNA. Germline assignment: CDR1 DFQATT and CDR2 SNEGSKA (reference sequence). CDR3 length: 16 residues. The CDR3 loop is CSAPRLAGGPVDTQYF.